Shown below are 27 T cell receptor beta chains from a single sample sequenced in a study of early T cells in non-severe SARS-CoV-2 infection. Each CDR3 protein is one row after TCRdb ran MiXCR on the 5' RACE reads. Of more than 85,000 distinct CDR3 sequences listed, about 15% were seen once; the top ten hold 4.5% to 6.5%. Material: whole blood, obtained at baseline. The origin of the receptors is an adult who was a healthcare worker with PCR-confirmed SARS-CoV-2 infection or an uninfected control (not recorded which).

This chain joins TRBV9 and TRBJ1-5; D uncertain. Trimming removed 0 bases from V and 3 bases from J, with 10 bases in between. Looked up from germline, CDR1 is SGDLS and CDR2 is YYNGEE. The CDR3 has 15 amino acids. CDR3: CASSVGSSINQPQHF. The CDR3 bases are TGTGCCAGCAGCGTAGGGTCATCGATCAATCAGCCCCAGCATTTT.

The chain combines TRBV3-1 with TRBJ1-2; D gene ambiguous. Germline V CDR1 and CDR2: LGHDT, YNNKEL (reference sequence). Trimming removed 0 bases at V and 4 bases at J, with 6 bases between. This CDR3 is 13 amino acids long. In nucleotides, the CDR3 is TGTGCCAGCAGCCAAGAGTCGGCCTATGGCTACACCTTC. This sequence encodes CASSQESAYGYTF.

This clonotype came up a few times. The chain is built from TRBV20-1 and TRBJ2-7; D remains unclear. This CDR3 is 15 amino acids long. Germline CDR1 is DFQATT and CDR2 is SNEGSKA (reference sequence). Between the trimmed V and J ends, which lost 5 bases and 4 bases, there was a span of 21 bases. CDR3 in amino acids: CSALTRVGPPYEQYF. For the CDR3, the DNA is TGCAGTGCTCTTACTCGAGTCGGCCCTCCTTACGAGCAGTACTTC.

The J gene is TRBJ2-3, the V gene TRBV9; D gene unclear. Trimming cost V 3 bases and J 4 bases, with 6 bases left between them. The CDR3 sequence is 12 residues long. Germline CDR1 and CDR2: SGDLS and YYNGEE. CDR3 nucleotide sequence: TGTGCCAGCAGCGGGAAAGCAGATACGCAGTATTTT. Protein: CASSGKADTQYF.

The rearrangement joins TRBV20-1 to TRBJ1-5, with D hard to call. The CDR3 totals 14 residues. The germline V and J ends were trimmed by 5 bases and 1 base, with 12 bases remaining between them. Germline loops: CDR1 DFQATT, CDR2 SNEGSKA (reference sequence). As DNA, the CDR3 is TGCAGTGCTTCAAAACCTGGGAGCAATCAGCCCCAGCATTTT. This translates into CSASKPGSNQPQHF.

The chain carries TRBV18 and TRBJ1-5; D not resolved. Germline V gene lookup returns CDR1 KGHSH and CDR2 LQKENI. V lost 0 bases and J lost 2, with 8 bases in between. CDR3 length: 15 amino acids. CDR3 protein: CASSPPGLGNQPQHF. The CDR3 nucleotides read TGTGCCAGCTCACCACCTGGGTTGGGCAATCAGCCCCAGCATTTT.

This clonotype has more than one count but fewer than ten. The CDR3 reads CASSHRESTNEKLFF. As DNA, the CDR3 is TGTGCCAGCTCACACAGGGAATCAACTAATGAAAAACTGTTTTTT. The chain combines TRBV18 with TRBJ1-4; D is possibly TRBD1 (6 bases). V dropped 4 bases and J dropped 0 bases, with 9 bases sitting between them. Germline-derived CDR1 and CDR2 are KGHSH and LQKENI. CDR3 length: 15 residues.

This clonotype was observed a few times. The chain is built from TRBV28 and TRBJ2-1; 7 nucleotides line up with TRBD2. After removal of 8 bases from V and 4 bases from J, the junction contained 17 bases not matched to a gene. There are 17 residues in the CDR3. Germline CDR1 MDHEN, CDR2 SYDVKM. The CDR3, as DNA: TGTGCCAGCGATACTTCGCGGCGGCTAGCGGAGTACAATGAGCAGTTCTTC. It codes for CASDTSRRLAEYNEQFF.

As regards this clonotype: The junction and the germline gene differ at one end; a read error may be behind it. The chain is built from TRBV20-1 and TRBJ1-6; D gene unclear. The CDR3 has 16 amino acids. Germline V gene data show CDR1 as DFQATT and CDR2 as SNEGSKA (reference sequence). The CDR3 protein is CSARATVTFGDSHLHF. The CDR3 DNA follows: TGCAGTGCTAGGGCTACAGTGACATTTGGGGATTCACACCTCCACTTT.

This chain joins TRBV4-2 and TRBJ2-3, with a weak D call TRBD2 (6 bases). CDR1 is LGHNA, CDR2 YNFKEQ, per germline. This CDR3 comprises 18 residues. V lost 0 bases to trimming and J lost 3 bases, with 19 bases between them. CDR3: CASSQDPSGPHGTDTQYF. CDR3 bases: TGTGCCAGCAGCCAAGACCCCAGCGGGCCTCACGGTACAGATACGCAGTATTTT.

A few counts support this clonotype. The rearrangement uses TRBV7-9 and TRBJ1-5; D is uncertain. This CDR3 is built from 13 residues. Trimming cost V 1 base and J 7 bases, with 8 bases left between them. Germline loops: CDR1 SEHNR, CDR2 FQNEAQ (reference sequence). Here the CDR3 DNA reads TGTGCCAGCAGCTTAGGAATGCGACAGCCCCAGCATTTT. Its protein product is CASSLGMRQPQHF.

The gene calls are TRBV5-6 and TRBJ1-5; a weak D match, TRBD1 (6 bases). V dropped 2 bases and J dropped 8 bases, with 11 bases sitting between them. CDR1 SGHDT and CDR2 YYEEEE come from the germline V gene. The CDR3 length is 13 residues. The chain's CDR3 is CASSLWGREPQHF. CDR3 nucleotide sequence: TGTGCCAGCAGCTTATGGGGGCGGGAGCCCCAGCATTTT.

The CDR3 nucleotides are TGTGCCAGCAGCCCCGACCCCGCGACAGGGGGCTTGGACCACTACGAGCAGTACTTC. Translation gives CASSPDPATGGLDHYEQYF. The J gene is TRBJ2-7, the V gene TRBV6-5, with 10 bases identical to TRBD1. The germline V gene encodes CDR1 MNHEY and CDR2 SVGAGI. V lost 6 bases to trimming and J lost 3 bases; unmatched junction nucleotides: 20. The CDR3 runs to 19 residues.

The V call is TRBV11-2, the J call TRBJ1-1, with 10 bases that match TRBD1. Losses at the gene ends were 5 bases for V and 4 bases for J; bases not matched to a gene: 10. Germline CDR1 SGHAT, CDR2 FQNNGV. The CDR3 consists of 16 residues. This CDR3 reads CASSPGDRGYFTEAFF. The CDR3 coding sequence is TGTGCCAGCAGCCCGGGGGACAGGGGCTATTTCACTGAAGCTTTCTTT.

The chain employs TRBV28 and TRBJ1-1; D gene ambiguous. This CDR3 is built from 14 residues. Germline CDR1 and CDR2: MDHEN and SYDVKM. V dropped 9 bases and J dropped 3 bases, with 17 bases sitting between them. The CDR3 region is CASTIGAEDTEAFF. The CDR3 nucleotides are TGTGCCAGTACAATTGGAGCGGAGGACACTGAAGCTTTCTTT.

The J gene is TRBJ1-6, the V gene TRBV28; D is perhaps TRBD1 (5 bases). The CDR3 runs 14 residues. Between the trimmed V and J ends, which lost 2 bases and 10 bases, there was a span of 12 bases. Germline-derived CDR1 and CDR2 are MDHEN and SYDVKM. CDR3 DNA sequence: TGTGCCAGCAGTTTACCCCAGGGAGACTCACCCCTCCACTTT. This translates into CASSLPQGDSPLHF.

This clonotype was seen a few times. This rearrangement joins TRBV5-8 to TRBJ2-3; D ambiguous. V lost 1 base to trimming and J lost 4 bases, with 7 bases between them. Germline V CDR1 and CDR2: SGHTS, YDEGEE. The CDR3 spans 13 residues. CDR3 loop: CASSLRSSDTQYF. For the CDR3, the DNA is TGTGCCAGCAGCTTGAGAAGCTCAGATACGCAGTATTTT.

The table lists this clonotype with a few counts. The chain employs TRBV12-3 or TRBV12-4 and TRBJ1-2, with TRBD1 matching over 9 bases. Trimming took 6 bases from V and 6 from J; bases not matched to a gene: 5. This CDR3 has 13 amino acids. The CDR3 bases are TGTGCCAGCAGGGGGGACAGGGTGGATGGCTACACCTTC. Amino acids: CASRGDRVDGYTF.

This chain links TRBV10-3 with TRBJ1-5, with D hard to call. The CDR3 consists of 11 residues. Germline V gene data show CDR1 as ENHRY and CDR2 as SYGVKD. The germline V and J ends were trimmed by 8 bases and 4 bases, with 6 bases remaining between them. The CDR3 sequence: CAIGGNQPQHF. The CDR3, as DNA: TGTGCCATCGGAGGAAATCAGCCCCAGCATTTT.

This chain's CDR3 is CASSYGSLSTDTQYF. The CDR3 nucleotides read TGTGCCAGCAGCTATGGTAGTTTGAGCACAGATACGCAGTATTTT. The genes are TRBV7-9 and TRBJ2-3; D is uncertain. Germline V lookup: CDR1 SEHNR, CDR2 FQNEAQ (reference sequence). The CDR3 has 15 residues. Trimming removed 4 bases at V and 0 bases at J, with 11 bases between.

This clonotype has just a few counts. The chain employs TRBV5-6 and TRBJ2-1, with D possibly being TRBD2 (6 bases). Trimming stripped 4 bases from V and 6 bases from J, with 11 bases between. Germline CDR1 SGHDT, CDR2 YYEEEE. The length of the CDR3 is 13 residues. DNA for the CDR3: TGTGCCAGCAGCGCGACCGGGGGCAATGAGCAGTTCTTC. It codes for CASSATGGNEQFF.

This chain joins TRBV20-1 and TRBJ2-7; 15 positions match TRBD2. There are 16 residues in the CDR3. V was pared by 5 bases and J by 3 bases, with 8 bases of the junction left unmatched. Germline CDR1 reads DFQATT; CDR2 reads SNEGSKA (reference sequence). CDR3 DNA: TGCAGTGCTCAGATAAAGGGACTAGCGGGAGGCTACGAGCAGTACTTC. It translates to CSAQIKGLAGGYEQYF.

The chain couples TRBV7-8 to TRBJ2-5; weak D call: TRBD2 (6 bases). V was clipped by 5 bases and J by 2 bases, with 12 bases between them. Germline-derived CDR1 and CDR2 are SGHVS and FQNEAQ. The CDR3 has 14 amino acids. DNA for the CDR3: TGTGCCAGCAGCCTCCGGACTACTCAAGAGACCCAGTACTTC. It codes for CASSLRTTQETQYF.

This sequence joins TRBV7-9 and TRBJ1-2, with no clear D. Trimming pared 2 bases from V and 5 bases from J, leaving 9 bases between. The CDR3 has 13 residues. Germline CDR1 SEHNR, CDR2 FQNEAQ (reference sequence). The CDR3 coding sequence is TGTGCCAGCAGCTTATCGCCCGCATATGGCTACACCTTC. Translation: CASSLSPAYGYTF.

The table lists this clonotype with a few counts. CDR3 in amino acids: CASSIPGTGELFF. CDR3 DNA sequence: TGTGCCAGCAGCATCCCAGGGACCGGGGAGCTGTTTTTT. The genes are TRBV5-4 and TRBJ2-2, with TRBD1 as a possible D gene (5 bases). Trimming took off 4 bases at V and 5 bases at J, with 9 bases between the two ends. Germline values: CDR1 SGHNT, CDR2 YYREEE (reference sequence). The CDR3 length is 13 residues.

This clonotype showed up just a few times. The chain has TRBV28 and TRBJ1-4; perhaps TRBD1 as D (5 bases). V was pared by 5 bases and J by 0 bases, with 10 bases between. The CDR3 is made up of 15 amino acids. The germline V gene has CDR1 MDHEN and CDR2 SYDVKM. CDR3 bases: TGTGCCAGCAGTCTCAGACAGCCAACTAATGAAAAACTGTTTTTT. This sequence encodes CASSLRQPTNEKLFF.

Only a few counts were recorded for this clonotype. The chain uses TRBV12-3 or TRBV12-4 and TRBJ1-5; 7 bases are shared with TRBD1. V lost 3 bases and J lost 4; bases outside the gene matches: 6. The CDR3 consists of 15 residues. CDR3 region: CASSFYRGDNQPQHF. CDR3 coding DNA: TGTGCCAGCAGTTTCTACAGGGGCGATAATCAGCCCCAGCATTTT.